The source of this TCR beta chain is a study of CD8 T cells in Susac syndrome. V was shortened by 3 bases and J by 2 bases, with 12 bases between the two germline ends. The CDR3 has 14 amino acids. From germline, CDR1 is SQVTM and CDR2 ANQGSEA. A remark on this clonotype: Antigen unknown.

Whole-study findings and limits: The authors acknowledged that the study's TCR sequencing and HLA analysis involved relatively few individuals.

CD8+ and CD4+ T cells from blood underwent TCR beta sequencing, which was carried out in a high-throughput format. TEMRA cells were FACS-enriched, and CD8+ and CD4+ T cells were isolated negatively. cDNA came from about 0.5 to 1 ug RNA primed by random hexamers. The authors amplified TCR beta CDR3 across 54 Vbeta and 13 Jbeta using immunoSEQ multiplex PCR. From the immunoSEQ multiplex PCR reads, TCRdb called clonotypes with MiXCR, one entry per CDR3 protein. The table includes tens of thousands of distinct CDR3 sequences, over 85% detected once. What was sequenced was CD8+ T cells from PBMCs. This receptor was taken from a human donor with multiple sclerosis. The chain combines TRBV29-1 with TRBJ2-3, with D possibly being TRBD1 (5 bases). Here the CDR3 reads CSVDLGLVTDTQYF. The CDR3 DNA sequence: TGCAGCGTTGACCTGGGGCTAGTCACAGATACGCAGTATTTT.